These 5 T cell receptor beta chains share one sample of origin, sequenced in a study of T cell repertoires in cytomegalovirus infection. MiXCR was run by TCRdb on the reads, yielding one entry per CDR3 protein. The sample gives roughly 500,000 distinct CDR3 sequences, about 10% of which show up once; 10% is in the top ten. The source material was PBMCs. Source of these receptors: a human donor in good health (CMV status not recorded). Some clones in this sample may be carry-over from other donors' samples.

At least ten counts were recorded for this clonotype. V and J are TRBV12-5 and TRBJ2-5, with TRBD2 as a possible D gene (6 bases). Trimming cost V 0 bases and J 4 bases, with 15 bases left between them. Per the germline V gene, CDR1 is LGHNT and CDR2 is FRNRAP. The CDR3 has 16 amino acids. CDR3: CASGLVPPRGLETQYF. CDR3 nucleotide sequence: TGTGCTAGTGGTTTGGTACCGCCCCGGGGGTTAGAGACCCAGTACTTC. Variable domain in full (rest from reference TRBV12-5 and TRBJ2-5): DARVTQTPRHKVTEMGQEVTMRCQPILGHNTVFWYRQTMMQGLELLAYFRNRAPLDDSGMPKDRFSAEMPDATLATLKIQPSEPRDSAVYFCASGLVPPRGLETQYFGPGTRLLVL.

In this sample, this clonotype turned up a few times. The DNA for the CDR3 is TGTGCCAGCGCCCCAATTTCCGGGGAGCTGTTTTTT. Its translation: CASAPISGELFF. V usage is TRBV11-3 and J usage is TRBJ2-2; the D is unclear. Trimming removed 8 bases at V and 6 bases at J, with 10 bases between. This CDR3 comprises 12 residues. Germline CDR1 is SGHNT and CDR2 is YENEEA.

This clonotype was recorded a few times. The chain recombines TRBV12-3 or TRBV12-4 with TRBJ1-2; no reliable D call. Between the trimmed V and J ends, which lost 6 bases and 5 bases, there was a span of 13 bases. The CDR3 is 13 residues long. In nucleotides, the CDR3 is TGTGCCAGCAGCCTTTCTCGGGTTTATGGCTACACCTTC. The encoded protein is CASSLSRVYGYTF.

This clonotype came up many times. V is TRBV7-2 and J is TRBJ1-6; TRBD1 matches at 8 bases. This CDR3 has 17 residues. Germline V lookup: CDR1 SGHTA, CDR2 FQGNSA. After removal of 4 bases from V and 5 bases from J, the junction contained 10 bases not matched to a gene. The CDR3 reads CASSSWGRGLNNSPLHF. The CDR3 DNA reads TGTGCCAGCAGCTCTTGGGGCAGGGGGCTTAATAATTCACCCCTCCACTTT.

To note about this clonotype: A read error may explain this, as a much larger clone is one base away. The chain combines TRBV6-2 or TRBV6-3 with TRBJ2-7, with 9 nucleotides matching TRBD1. CDR1 and CDR2 (germline): MNHEY, SVGEGT. CDR3 length: 15 residues. The CDR3 region has the DNA TGTGTCAGCAGTTACAACAGGGGGCCCCCCTACGAGCAGTACTTC. Translating gives CVSSYNRGPPYEQYF.